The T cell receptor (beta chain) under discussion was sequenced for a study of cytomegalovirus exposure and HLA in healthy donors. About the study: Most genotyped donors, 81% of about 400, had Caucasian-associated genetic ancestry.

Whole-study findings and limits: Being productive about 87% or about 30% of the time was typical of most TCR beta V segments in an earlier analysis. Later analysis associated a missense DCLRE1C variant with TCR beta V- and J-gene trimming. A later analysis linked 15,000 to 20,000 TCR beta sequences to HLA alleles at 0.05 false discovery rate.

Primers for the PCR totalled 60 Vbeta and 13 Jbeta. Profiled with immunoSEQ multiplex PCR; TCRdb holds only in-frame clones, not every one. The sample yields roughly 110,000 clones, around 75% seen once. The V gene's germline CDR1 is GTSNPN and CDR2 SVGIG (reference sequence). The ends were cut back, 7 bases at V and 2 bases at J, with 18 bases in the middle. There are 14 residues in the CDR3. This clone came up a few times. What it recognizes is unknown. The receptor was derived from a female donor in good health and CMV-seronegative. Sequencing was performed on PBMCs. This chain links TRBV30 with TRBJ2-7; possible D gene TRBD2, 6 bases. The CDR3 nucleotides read TGTGCCTTCAAAAGGAGGGGCCAAGCCTACGAGCAGTACTTC. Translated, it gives CAFKRRGQAYEQYF. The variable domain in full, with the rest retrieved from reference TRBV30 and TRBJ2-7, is SQTIHQWPATLVQPVGSPLSLECTVEGTSNPNLYWYRQAAGRGLQLLFYSVGIGQISSEVPQNLSASRPQDRQFILSSKKLLLSDSGFYLCAFKRRGQAYEQYFGPGTRLTVT.